These 30 T cell receptor beta chains originate from one sample sequenced in a study of blood T cell repertoires in COVID-19. Repertoires were generated with immunoSEQ multiplex PCR, while TCRdb's copy carries only in-frame clones and drops some. The data show about 270,000 clones, around 86% seen once. Sequencing was done on a sample of peripheral blood. These TCRs come from an older woman with active or convalescent COVID-19.

This clone has a single count. This chain connects TRBV5-1 to TRBJ2-7; 12 nucleotides agree with TRBD2. V was clipped by 4 bases and J by 7 bases; unmatched bases: 9. CDR3 length: 15 residues. Germline CDR1 SGHRS, CDR2 YFSETQ. In DNA, the CDR3 is TGCGCCAGCAGCCAAACTAGCGGGGGGTCGAGGGAGCAGTACTTC. It encodes CASSQTSGGSREQYF. The full variable domain, in which reference TRBV5-1 and TRBJ2-7 provide the parts outside the CDR3, is KAGVTQTPRYLIKTRGQQVTLSCSPISGHRSVSWYQQTPGQGLQFLFEYFSETQRNKGNFPGRFSGRQFSNSRSEMNVSTLELGDSALYLCASSQTSGGSREQYFGPGTRLTVT.

J is TRBJ1-1 and V is TRBV15; 11 positions match TRBD1. J lost 3 bases, V lost 5 bases, and 5 bases had no gene match. Germline-derived CDR1 and CDR2 are LNHNV and YYDKDF (reference sequence). The CDR3 loop spans 15 amino acids. DNA of the CDR3: TGTGCCACCAGCGGGGAGGACAGGGGGCACACTGAAGCTTTCTTT. Translating it yields CATSGEDRGHTEAFF.

This clone was seen once. The V and J genes are TRBV10-3 and TRBJ1-3; 9 bases line up with TRBD1. The CDR3 has 16 residues. From germline, CDR1 is ENHRY and CDR2 SYGVKD. Germline trimming cut 6 bases from V and 2 bases from J; bases unmatched to any gene: 8. The CDR3 DNA reads as TGTGCCATCAGGCCTGGGACAGGGATGGCTGGAAACACCATATATTTT. This translates into CAIRPGTGMAGNTIYF.

The chain links TRBV6-1 to TRBJ2-3; TRBD1 aligns across 8 bases. This CDR3 is built from 15 residues. Losses at the gene ends were 2 bases for V and 3 bases for J; bases not matched to a gene: 4. The V gene's germline CDR1 is MNHNS and CDR2 SASEGT. The CDR3 reads CASSESRTGTDTQYF. For the CDR3, the DNA is TGTGCCAGCAGTGAAAGCCGGACAGGGACAGATACGCAGTATTTT.

The rearrangement joins TRBV27 to TRBJ2-3; 8 bases are shared with TRBD1. J gave up 4 bases and V 0 bases, and 6 bases lay outside the gene matches. CDR1 and CDR2 from the germline V gene are MNHEY and SMNVEV (reference sequence). The CDR3 extends over 16 amino acids. The CDR3, as DNA: TGTGCCAGCAGTTTATCGGCGGCAGGGGGCGCAGATACGCAGTATTTT. As protein: CASSLSAAGGADTQYF.

This chain connects TRBV9 to TRBJ1-1, with 9 bases that match TRBD1. With V trimmed by 0 bases and J by 3 bases, 6 bases remained unmatched. The CDR3 is 16 residues long. The germline V gene encodes CDR1 SGDLS and CDR2 YYNGEE. The CDR3 sequence: CASSVEGQGRYTEAFF. The CDR3 coding sequence is TGTGCCAGCAGCGTAGAGGGACAGGGTAGATACACTGAAGCTTTCTTT.

The chain carries TRBV19 and TRBJ1-3, with D maybe TRBD1 (6 bases). V was pared by 8 bases and J by 2 bases, with 7 bases between. CDR1 is LNHDA and CDR2 is SQIVND in the germline V gene (reference sequence). The CDR3 extends over 12 amino acids. The CDR3 DNA reads as TGTGCCAGTGGGACACCTGGAAACACCATATATTTT. Protein sequence: CASGTPGNTIYF.

This clone has only a few counts. The rearrangement uses TRBV6-5 and TRBJ1-1; D gene unclear. The CDR3 sequence is 13 residues long. Germline V gene data show CDR1 as MNHEY and CDR2 as SVGAGI. Trimming stripped 6 bases from V and 10 bases from J, with 18 bases between. In DNA form, the CDR3 reads TGTGCCAGCAGGACTCCGGTCTCAGTGGTAGCTTTCTTT. Amino acid sequence: CASRTPVSVVAFF.

The V call is TRBV5-6, the J call TRBJ1-4; the match to TRBD1 covers 9 bases. This CDR3 comprises 15 residues. J gave up 7 bases and V 3 bases, and 7 bases lay outside the gene matches. Germline V gene lookup returns CDR1 SGHDT and CDR2 YYEEEE. The CDR3 protein is CASSWMTGGSEKLFF. In DNA form, the CDR3 reads TGTGCCAGCAGCTGGATGACAGGGGGGAGTGAAAAACTGTTTTTT.

This chain connects TRBV30 to TRBJ2-5; 8 nucleotides match TRBD1. The CDR3 covers 14 residues. The trim removed 3 bases at V and 5 bases at J, leaving 8 bases unmatched. Looked up from germline, CDR1 is GTSNPN and CDR2 is SVGIG (reference sequence). CDR3 in amino acids: CAWSSGGPGETQYF. CDR3 DNA: TGTGCCTGGAGCTCAGGGGGCCCGGGTGAGACCCAGTACTTC.

The genes are TRBV9 and TRBJ1-2; possibly TRBD1 for D (5 bases). Deletions cut 4 bases from V and 5 bases from J, with 15 bases between. This CDR3 is 14 amino acids long. The germline V gene encodes CDR1 SGDLS and CDR2 YYNGEE. The CDR3 DNA reads as TGTGCCAGCAGCCTGACACGAGCAGGGTATGGCTACACCTTC. Its translation is CASSLTRAGYGYTF.

This clone has only a few counts. The chain recombines TRBV6-5 with TRBJ1-6; weak D call: TRBD1 (6 bases). The CDR3 spans 15 residues. Germline V CDR1 and CDR2: MNHEY, SVGAGI. Trimming cost V 8 bases and J 0 bases, with 11 bases left between them. This CDR3 reads CASVKGGSYNSPLHF. In nucleotides, the CDR3 is TGTGCCAGCGTTAAAGGGGGCTCCTATAATTCACCCCTCCACTTT.

There are a few counts of this clone. V gene TRBV9 combines with J gene TRBJ2-5; TRBD1 matches at 9 bases. With 6 bases clipped from V and 2 bases from J, the junction kept 8 bases outside the gene matches. The CDR3 consists of 15 residues. CDR1 and CDR2 (germline): SGDLS, YYNGEE. The DNA of the CDR3 is TGTGCCAGCACCCCGGGACAGGGACATCAAGAGACCCAGTACTTC. Its translation: CASTPGQGHQETQYF.

CDR3 nucleotides: TGTGCCAGTAGTCCCCCAGCAGGGAGGGACAATCAGCCCCAGCATTTT. This encodes CASSPPAGRDNQPQHF. The rearrangement joins TRBV19 to TRBJ1-5, with a possible D match to TRBD1 (5 bases). The germline V gene encodes CDR1 LNHDA and CDR2 SQIVND (reference sequence). V gave up 5 bases and J gave up 3 bases, with 17 bases separating them. CDR3 length equals 16 residues.

The chain uses TRBV5-1 and TRBJ2-3; 8 bases are shared with TRBD1. V was pared by 0 bases and J by 2 bases, with 5 bases of the junction left unmatched. Germline V gene data show CDR1 as SGHRS and CDR2 as YFSETQ. CDR3 length: 16 amino acids. CDR3 in amino acids: CASSLEDRAFTDTQYF. The CDR3 nucleotides read TGCGCCAGCAGCTTGGAGGACAGGGCCTTCACAGATACGCAGTATTTT.

There are a few counts of this clone. The rearrangement joins TRBV27 to TRBJ1-1; D might be TRBD1 (5 bases). Germline V gene lookup returns CDR1 MNHEY and CDR2 SMNVEV (reference sequence). The CDR3 is 13 amino acids. Trimming took 6 bases from V and 1 from J, leaving 9 bases between them. Here the CDR3 reads CASREGRNTEAFF. Written as DNA, the CDR3 is TGTGCCAGCAGGGAGGGACGGAACACTGAAGCTTTCTTT.

This clone was counted a single time. The rearrangement joins TRBV5-5 to TRBJ1-5, with TRBD1 matching over 7 bases. Germline lookup yields CDR1 SGHKS and CDR2 YYEKEE (reference sequence). V was pared by 4 bases and J by 0 bases, with 13 bases of the junction left unmatched. The CDR3 is 18 residues long. The CDR3 nucleotides are TGTGCCAGCAGCGAGACAGGGAGACACCAGTATAGCAATCAGCCCCAGCATTTT. This encodes CASSETGRHQYSNQPQHF.

The chain carries TRBV5-1 and TRBJ2-3; TRBD1 matches 7 bases. The CDR3 is 15 residues long. Germline V gene data show CDR1 as SGHRS and CDR2 as YFSETQ. Losses at the gene ends were 4 bases for V and 7 bases for J; bases not matched to a gene: 12. As DNA, the CDR3 is TGCGCCAGCAGCCCAACAGGGGATCGTGTGTATACGCAGTATTTT. It translates to CASSPTGDRVYTQYF.

The chain combines TRBV5-4 with TRBJ1-2; a weak D match, TRBD1 (6 bases). Germline V gene lookup returns CDR1 SGHNT and CDR2 YYREEE (reference sequence). The CDR3 extends over 12 amino acids. Trimming took off 4 bases at V and 6 bases at J, with 10 bases between the two ends. The CDR3 reads CASSANRDGYTF. The CDR3 DNA sequence: TGTGCCAGCAGCGCCAACAGGGATGGCTACACCTTC.

This chain links TRBV7-8 with TRBJ1-5; 7 nucleotides match TRBD1. V was clipped by 5 bases and J by 11 bases; unmatched bases: 18. This CDR3 is 16 amino acids long. Germline values: CDR1 SGHVS, CDR2 FQNEAQ. This CDR3 reads CASSTQRWTGGSAQHF. Here the CDR3 DNA reads TGTGCCAGCAGCACCCAACGGTGGACAGGAGGATCAGCCCAGCATTTT.

The chain carries TRBV29-1 and TRBJ2-7; TRBD1 matches 7 bases. This CDR3 comprises 12 residues. The ends lost 7 bases at V and 7 bases at J; junction bases unmatched: 10. Germline CDR1 SQVTM, CDR2 ANQGSEA. The CDR3 loop reads CSASRGSGEQYF. The DNA for the CDR3 is TGCAGCGCCTCCAGGGGGTCGGGAGAGCAGTACTTC.

The chain uses TRBV7-6 and TRBJ2-7; 12 bases are shared with TRBD2. The V segment lost 5 bases and the J segment 3 bases; nucleotides outside the gene matches: 5. The length of the CDR3 is 15 residues. The germline CDR1 and CDR2 sequences are SGHVS and FNYEAQ. The CDR3 reads CASSTLAGGLYEQYF. The DNA for the CDR3 is TGTGCCAGCAGCACTCTAGCGGGGGGGCTCTACGAGCAGTACTTC.

The chain has TRBV27 and TRBJ1-2; 9 bases line up with TRBD1. The CDR3 extends over 14 amino acids. Per germline, CDR1 MNHEY and CDR2 SMNVEV (reference sequence). J lost 7 bases, V lost 7 bases, and 10 bases had no gene match. The CDR3 protein is CASTPGTGLPGYTF. The CDR3 DNA reads TGTGCCAGCACCCCCGGGACAGGGCTCCCTGGCTACACCTTC.

V usage is TRBV9 and J usage is TRBJ1-2; D is ambiguous. In germline, CDR1 is SGDLS, CDR2 YYNGEE. With 0 bases removed from V and 1 base from J, the gap between germline ends came to 7 bases. The CDR3 is 14 residues long. The CDR3 loop is CASSVATVNYGYTF. CDR3 nucleotide sequence: TGTGCCAGCAGCGTAGCTACAGTTAACTATGGCTACACCTTC.

This clone has only a few counts. This chain connects TRBV11-3 to TRBJ2-1; D unresolved. V lost 5 bases, J lost 0 bases, and 17 bases lay in between. The CDR3 loop spans 17 amino acids. Germline V gene sequence: CDR1 SGHNT, CDR2 YENEEA. For the CDR3, the DNA is TGTGCCAGCAGCGCACGACGTGGTTACAGCTCCTACAATGAGCAGTTCTTC. Amino acid sequence: CASSARRGYSSYNEQFF.

The CDR3: CASSEAGGRSTETQYF. Here the CDR3 DNA reads TGTGCCAGCAGTGAAGCGGGGGGGCGATCGACAGAGACCCAGTACTTC. J is TRBJ2-5 and V is TRBV2; tentative D call: TRBD2 (7 bases). The CDR3 has 16 amino acids. Germline-derived CDR1 and CDR2 are SNHLY and FYNNEI. Trimming cost V 0 bases and J 4 bases, with 15 bases left between them.

The rearrangement uses TRBV5-6 and TRBJ1-2, with TRBD1 matching over 9 bases. After removal of 3 bases from V and 10 bases from J, the junction contained 7 bases not matched to a gene. The CDR3 has 13 residues. Germline V lookup: CDR1 SGHDT, CDR2 YYEEEE. The CDR3 nucleotides read TGTGCCAGCAGCTCAACAGGGGGCCTTGCCTACACCTTC. Its translation is CASSSTGGLAYTF.

The rearrangement links TRBV4-2 to TRBJ1-6, with D maybe TRBD1 (6 bases). CDR1 is LGHNA and CDR2 is YNFKEQ in the germline V gene. CDR3 length: 18 amino acids. Trimming cost V 3 bases and J 0 bases, with 15 bases left between them. The CDR3 DNA sequence: TGTGCCAGCAGCCATACTGGCAGGGGAAGCTCCTATAATTCACCCCTCCACTTT. Its protein is CASSHTGRGSSYNSPLHF.

The CDR3 loop is CASTPLAGGGTDTQYF. The DNA of the CDR3 is TGCGCCAGCACTCCTCTAGCGGGGGGAGGCACAGATACGCAGTATTTT. The chain uses TRBV4-1 and TRBJ2-3; 11 bases are a match to TRBD2. CDR3 length equals 16 residues. Germline CDR1 and CDR2: MGHRA and YSYEKL. Germline trimming cut 7 bases from V and 1 base from J; bases unmatched to any gene: 7.

The genes are TRBV6-5 and TRBJ2-2; no reliable D call. Trimming stripped 8 bases from V and 5 bases from J, with 15 bases between. Germline V lookup: CDR1 MNHEY, CDR2 SVGAGI. The CDR3 contains 14 residues. In DNA form, the CDR3 reads TGTGCCAGCTTCCCCCGGGTGCGGACCGGGGAGCTGTTTTTT. It specifies CASFPRVRTGELFF.